This T cell receptor (beta chain) originates from a study of T cells in women clearing cervical HPV infection. Comment on this clone: The read falls 3 residues short of the CDR3 end, and the missing part is taken from the germline J gene.

Profiled with immunoSEQ multiplex PCR; TCRdb holds only in-frame clones, not every one. The sample data list about 35,000 clones. The germline V gene has CDR1 SGHTA and CDR2 FQGNSA. V lost 0 bases to trimming and J lost 4 bases, with 12 bases between them. This CDR3 is 15 amino acids long. Sequenced material: blood buffy coat. This sequence was found in a woman aged 18-69 years with a cervical HPV16 infection that either progressed to CIN3+ or cleared (not recorded which). V usage is TRBV7-2 and J usage is TRBJ1-2; D may be TRBD1 (6 bases). The CDR3 loop reads CASSLAVRGGYGYTF. The CDR3 bases that were read are TGTGCCAGCAGCTTAGCGGTTAGGGGGGGCTATGGC.